This T cell receptor (beta chain) appears in the sequencing data of a study of T cell changes during pregnancy in multiple sclerosis. The V gene end was trimmed by 2 bases and the J gene end by 3 bases; junction bases not matched to a gene: 12. Germline V CDR1 and CDR2: SGDLS, YYNGEE. The CDR3 is made up of 17 amino acids. TCRdb keeps only in-frame clones here, not all; method: immunoSEQ multiplex PCR. Here the sample spans tens of thousands of clones, approximately 92% being singletons. Sequencing used CD8+ T cells from peripheral blood mononuclear cells, obtained in the third trimester of pregnancy. V is TRBV9 and J is TRBJ2-3, with TRBD2 identical over 7 bases. The TCR was taken from a female donor in good health, enrolled as a control in a pregnancy study. The CDR3 bases are TGTGCCAGCAGCGTCCGGGTCCTTCGGGGGGAAACAGATACGCAGTATTTT. This encodes CASSVRVLRGETDTQYF. Complete variable domain (other parts from reference TRBV9 and TRBJ2-3): DSGVTQTPKHLITATGQRVTLRCSPRSGDLSVYWYQQSLDQGLQFLIQYYNGEERAKGNILERFSAQQFPDLHSELNLSSLELGDSALYFCASSVRVLRGETDTQYFGPGTRLTVL.